A selection of T cell receptor beta chains follows, all from one sample in a study of CD4 T cells in relation to SARS-CoV-2 and coronaviruses. Their cognate antigens are unknown. Clones were read by immunoSEQ multiplex PCR, and TCRdb kept only the in-frame ones, dropping some. Of 20,000 to 25,000 clones detected, about 80% appear once; the ten largest clones hold roughly 15%. Specimen: CD4+ T cells from PBMCs, cultured in vitro. The receptors were gathered from a human donor in good health. The CDR3 runs from the conserved cysteine through the conserved F or W. A D gene is named only where the DNA matches it firmly. Clone sizes are given selectively: once, few, many, or a class where the clone is expanded.

size,V,J,D,length,DNA,CDR3
.,TRBV21-1,TRBJ2-1,.,14,TGTGCCAGCAGCAATAGGGTCGGGTACAATGAGCAGTTCTTC,CASSNRVGYNEQFF
.,TRBV29-1,TRBJ2-3,.,13,TGCACCGTGGGGGGGCAGAACACAGATACGCAGTATTTT,CTVGGQNTDTQYF
once,TRBV24-1,TRBJ1-5,.,12,TGTGCCACCAGTGTAGGTAATCAGCCCCAGCATTTT,CATSVGNQPQHF
.,TRBV9,TRBJ2-1,.,14,TGTGCCAGCAGCGTGAGGGGCTCCTACAATGAGCAGTTCTTC,CASSVRGSYNEQFF
.,TRBV5-1,TRBJ2-3,.,14,TGCGCCAGCAGCCCCGGACACCCCACAGATACGCAGTATTTT,CASSPGHPTDTQYF
.,TRBV5-1,TRBJ1-1,.,15,TGCGCCAGCAGCTTAGCCGGGACGATGAACACTGAAGCTTTCTTT,CASSLAGTMNTEAFF
.,TRBV12-3/TRBV12-4,TRBJ2-3,.,13,TGTGCCAGCAGTTTCGGTTACACAGATACGCAGTATTTT,CASSFGYTDTQYF
.,TRBV30,TRBJ1-1,.,14,TGTGCCTGGAGTGGGGCCTCGGGAGCCCCTGAAGCTTTCTTT,CAWSGASGAPEAFF
.,TRBV28,TRBJ2-5,TRBD1,18,TGTGCCAGCAGTTTATCTTACTCCGGGACAGGGGGCCTGGAGACCCAGTACTTC,CASSLSYSGTGGLETQYF
.,TRBV6-5,TRBJ1-2,.,12,TGTGCCAGCTCAGAGTGGGACTATGGCTACACCTTC,CASSEWDYGYTF